Shown below are 29 T cell receptor beta chains from a single sample sequenced in a study of shared clonotypes between healthy human individuals. TCRdb's table, derived via immunoSEQ multiplex PCR, lists solely in-frame clones and lacks some. Counted here are some 800,000 clones, almost 95% occurring once; the ten biggest clones make up 20% to 30%. Only CD45RO-negative cells positively selected for CCR7 counted as naive CD8 cells, so terminally differentiated effector memory CD45RA+ cells were excluded. The sample comprised naive CD8+ T cells sorted from blood. These receptors all come from a man younger than 45 in good health.

This clone was counted a single time. The chain has TRBV27 and TRBJ2-7, with 7 bases fitting TRBD1. V lost 5 bases and J lost 4; bases outside the gene matches: 11. This CDR3 region has 15 residues. Germline values: CDR1 MNHEY, CDR2 SMNVEV (reference sequence). CDR3 nucleotide sequence: TGTGCCAGCAGTAAAACTCCGGGACAGACTTACGAGCAGTACTTC. The encoded protein is CASSKTPGQTYEQYF.

The chain carries TRBV5-4 and TRBJ2-7; 8 bases are shared with TRBD1. The CDR3 length is 15 residues. V gave up 4 bases and J gave up 4 bases; unmatched junction bases: 10. CDR1 SGHNT and CDR2 YYREEE come from the germline V gene (reference sequence). The CDR3 DNA reads TGTGCCAGCAGCGGGGGGACAGGTGATCCTTACGAGCAGTACTTC. Translated: CASSGGTGDPYEQYF.

This clone was picked up one time. The V gene is TRBV5-1, the J gene TRBJ2-1; D is tentatively TRBD1 or TRBD2 (5 bases each). CDR3 size: 16 residues. Germline values: CDR1 SGHRS, CDR2 YFSETQ. V was clipped by 4 bases and J by 7 bases, with 21 bases between them. The CDR3 loop reads CASSPRGGLTGNEQFF. CDR3 nucleotides: TGCGCCAGCAGCCCCCGGGGCGGCCTAACGGGGAATGAGCAGTTCTTC. Full variable domain (rest looked up from reference TRBV5-1 and TRBJ2-1): KAGVTQTPRYLIKTRGQQVTLSCSPISGHRSVSWYQQTPGQGLQFLFEYFSETQRNKGNFPGRFSGRQFSNSRSEMNVSTLELGDSALYLCASSPRGGLTGNEQFFGPGTRLTVL.

In nucleotides, the CDR3 is TGTGCCAGCAGCTATCCGGGACAAACAAACACTGAAGCTTTCTTT. This codes for CASSYPGQTNTEAFF. The rearrangement uses TRBV7-8 and TRBJ1-1; tentative D call: TRBD1 (6 bases). V lost 4 bases to trimming and J lost 2 bases, with 14 bases between them. The germline V gene has CDR1 SGHVS and CDR2 FQNEAQ. The CDR3 is made up of 15 amino acids. The complete variable domain, with remaining parts taken from reference TRBV7-8 and TRBJ1-1, reads GAGVSQSPRYKVAKRGQDVALRCDPISGHVSLFWYQQALGQGPEFLTYFQNEAQLDKSGLPSDRFFAERPEGSVSTLKIQRTQQEDSAVYLCASSYPGQTNTEAFFGQGTRLTVV.

As to this clone: Within the sample, other DNA sequences also encode this same CDR3. The chain combines TRBV11-2 with TRBJ2-1; the D is unclear. Germline V gene sequence: CDR1 SGHAT, CDR2 FQNNGV. V was cut by 5 bases and J by 7 bases, with 9 bases left in between. The CDR3 spans 12 residues. The CDR3 DNA reads TGTGCCAGCAGCCTCGACGGGAATGAGCAGTTCTTC. Translated, it gives CASSLDGNEQFF.

This chain joins TRBV7-2 and TRBJ2-5; 10 bases are shared with TRBD1. In germline, CDR1 is SGHTA, CDR2 FQGNSA. The CDR3 has 15 residues. V lost 3 bases to trimming and J lost 5 bases; unmatched junction nucleotides: 6. DNA of the CDR3: TGTGCCAGCAGCTTCCGGGACAGGGGTTGGGAGACCCAGTACTTC. Its protein product is CASSFRDRGWETQYF.

This clone occurred once. The chain combines TRBV19 with TRBJ1-5; 10 nucleotides line up with TRBD1. Germline V gene lookup returns CDR1 LNHDA and CDR2 SQIVND (reference sequence). This CDR3 has 17 residues. V shed 0 bases, J shed 3 bases, and the junction held 5 bases outside the gene matches. DNA of the CDR3: TGTGCCAGTAGTATAGACTTCGACAGGGGGCTCAATCAGCCCCAGCATTTT. Translating gives CASSIDFDRGLNQPQHF.

J is TRBJ2-2 and V is TRBV6-5; D is possibly TRBD1 (6 bases). Germline V CDR1 and CDR2: MNHEY, SVGAGI. CDR3 size: 16 residues. The germline V and J ends were trimmed by 2 bases and 0 bases, with 10 bases remaining between them. The CDR3 here is CASSYATGTNTGELFF. The CDR3 DNA reads as TGTGCCAGCAGTTACGCGACAGGAACGAACACCGGGGAGCTGTTTTTT.

V is TRBV21-1 and J is TRBJ2-1; TRBD2 is the table's D call and was not checked against the DNA. TRBV21-1 constitutes a pseudogene. The CDR3 is 20 residues long. This chain's CDR3 is CASRRIGTSGINLRNNEQFF. The CDR3 DNA is TGTGCCAGCCGCCGTATCGGGACTAGCGGGATCAACCTCAGGAACAATGAGCAGTTCTTC.

Comments on this clone: Sequence at one end of the junction differs from germline and may be a read error. The J gene is TRBJ1-1, the V gene TRBV13; D call uncertain. The CDR3 contains 15 residues. Germline CDR1 reads PRHDT; CDR2 reads FYEKMQ (reference sequence). CDR3 DNA sequence: TGTGCCAGCAGCCTAGGAAGAACAGAAGGGACTGAAGCTTTCTTT. It is translated as CASSLGRTEGTEAFF.

This sequence joins TRBV30 and TRBJ2-7, with TRBD2 identical over 14 bases. Trimming removed 4 bases from V and 2 bases from J; junction bases left unmatched: 4. The CDR3 spans 15 residues. Germline assignment: CDR1 GTSNPN and CDR2 SVGIG (reference sequence). CDR3 nucleotide sequence: TGTGCCTGGACCACGGGACTAGCGGGGGCCTACGAGCAGTACTTC. Its protein product is CAWTTGLAGAYEQYF.

The count of this clone is one. The V call is TRBV27, the J call TRBJ1-5; a weak D match, TRBD1 (6 bases). Trimming shortened V by 4 bases and J by 2 bases, and 12 bases separated the two germline ends. Per germline, CDR1 MNHEY and CDR2 SMNVEV (reference sequence). CDR3 length: 15 residues. The DNA for the CDR3 is TGTGCCAGCAGTTCCGGGGGGCAAGGCAATCAGCCCCAGCATTTT. It yields the protein CASSSGGQGNQPQHF.

This chain's CDR3 is CAIRDISWETQYF. CDR3 DNA sequence: TGTGCCATCAGGGACATCTCGTGGGAGACCCAGTACTTC. The chain joins TRBV10-3 to TRBJ2-5; a possible D gene is TRBD1 (5 bases). CDR3 size: 13 residues. Trimming cost V 6 bases and J 5 bases, with 13 bases left between them. The germline CDR1 and CDR2 sequences are ENHRY and SYGVKD.

This chain links TRBV5-4 with TRBJ2-7; possibly TRBD1 for D (6 bases). Trimming pared 4 bases from V and 6 bases from J, leaving 11 bases between. The CDR3 has 12 amino acids. From germline, CDR1 is SGHNT and CDR2 YYREEE (reference sequence). For the CDR3, the DNA is TGTGCCAGCAGCCCTCAGGGGTCCGAGCAGTACTTC. It codes for CASSPQGSEQYF.

On this clone: A much larger clone lies one base from this, so it may be a read error. The sample holds other DNA sequences that translate to the same CDR3. V and J are TRBV28 and TRBJ2-5; D is uncertain. Germline V gene data show CDR1 as MDHEN and CDR2 as SYDVKM. The CDR3 has 11 amino acids. Deletions cut 2 bases from V and 5 bases from J, with 3 bases between. The CDR3, as DNA: TGTGCCAGCAGTTTAGGGGAGACCCAGTACTTC. This translates into CASSLGETQYF.

V and J are TRBV2 and TRBJ2-7; 12 bases map to TRBD2. The CDR3 loop spans 15 amino acids. From germline, CDR1 is SNHLY and CDR2 FYNNEI. V lost 1 base, J lost 7 bases, and 5 bases stayed unmatched. The CDR3 DNA reads TGTGCCAGCAGTGAAGAGGGAACTAGCGGGAGGGAGCAGTACTTC. It yields the protein CASSEEGTSGREQYF. Full variable domain (remainder filled in from reference TRBV2 and TRBJ2-7): EPEVTQTPSHQVTQMGQEVILRCVPISNHLYFYWYRQILGQKVEFLVSFYNNEISEKSEIFDDQFSVERPDGSNFTLKIRSTKLEDSAMYFCASSEEGTSGREQYFGPGTRLTVT.

This chain connects TRBV28 to TRBJ1-4; TRBD1 might be the D (5 bases). The V and J ends lost 3 bases and 5 bases respectively, with 13 bases between them. CDR1 is MDHEN and CDR2 is SYDVKM in the germline V gene. This CDR3 region has 15 residues. The CDR3 DNA reads TGTGCCAGCAGTTTGGTGGACACATTAAATGAAAAACTGTTTTTT. This sequence encodes CASSLVDTLNEKLFF.

The J gene is TRBJ2-7, the V gene TRBV27; 9 nucleotides agree with TRBD1. The CDR3 consists of 15 residues. CDR1 and CDR2 from the germline V gene are MNHEY and SMNVEV (reference sequence). Trimming cost V 0 bases and J 4 bases; bases outside gene matches: 4. CDR3 sequence reads: CASSLSPTGGYEQYF. CDR3 nucleotides: TGTGCCAGCAGTTTATCTCCGACAGGGGGTTACGAGCAGTACTTC.

The gene calls are TRBV10-2 and TRBJ2-7; 9 bases agree with TRBD1. Germline V gene sequence: CDR1 WSHSY, CDR2 SAAADI. The CDR3 extends over 14 amino acids. The J segment lost 1 base and the V segment lost 6 bases, leaving 4 bases of the junction unmatched. The CDR3: CASRGTGPSYEQYF. The CDR3 DNA is TGCGCCAGCAGAGGGACAGGGCCGTCCTACGAGCAGTACTTC.

The V call is TRBV7-9, the J call TRBJ1-2; D is possibly TRBD1 (5 bases). The V end was cut by 5 bases, the J end by 5 bases, with 21 bases between. CDR3 size: 16 residues. Germline CDR1 reads SEHNR; CDR2 reads FQNEAQ (reference sequence). CDR3 sequence (DNA): TGTGCCAGCAGCCCCCCTGGGGGGATGTCTCCATATGGCTACACCTTC. Its protein product is CASSPPGGMSPYGYTF.

This clone is a singleton in its sample. The rearrangement joins TRBV7-9 to TRBJ2-1, with D perhaps matching TRBD2 (6 bases). V shed 4 bases and J shed 7 bases, with 14 bases lying between them. The length of the CDR3 is 14 residues. Per the germline V gene, CDR1 is SEHNR and CDR2 is FQNEAQ (reference sequence). The CDR3 protein is CASSSGLAWNEQFF. CDR3 nucleotide sequence: TGTGCCAGCAGCTCCGGGCTAGCGTGGAATGAGCAGTTCTTC. Based on the CDR3 plus reference TRBV7-9 and TRBJ2-1, the full variable domain is DTGVSQNPRHKITKRGQNVTFRCDPISEHNRLYWYRQTLGQGPEFLTYFQNEAQLEKSRLLSDRFSAERPKGSFSTLEIQRTEQGDSAMYLCASSSGLAWNEQFFGPGTRLTVL.

This chain joins TRBV5-8 and TRBJ2-7; no firm D call. V was cut by 4 bases and J by 4 bases, with 18 bases left in between. The germline V gene encodes CDR1 SGHTS and CDR2 YDEGEE. This CDR3 is built from 15 residues. The CDR3 DNA sequence: TGTGCCAGCAGCGCATCGCCTGGATACATTTACGAGCAGTACTTC. It yields the protein CASSASPGYIYEQYF.

The J gene is TRBJ1-2, the V gene TRBV12-5; D unclear. Trimming pared 6 bases from V and 5 bases from J, leaving 7 bases between. CDR1 LGHNT and CDR2 FRNRAP come from the germline V gene. The CDR3 is 11 residues long. The CDR3, as DNA: TGTGCTAGTGGCCCTGGTTATGGCTACACCTTC. Translated: CASGPGYGYTF. Complete variable domain (other parts from reference TRBV12-5 and TRBJ1-2): DARVTQTPRHKVTEMGQEVTMRCQPILGHNTVFWYRQTMMQGLELLAYFRNRAPLDDSGMPKDRFSAEMPDATLATLKIQPSEPRDSAVYFCASGPGYGYTFGSGTRLTVV.

This sequence joins TRBV6-1 and TRBJ2-7; TRBD1 agrees at 7 bases. CDR3 length equals 15 residues. The trim removed 5 bases at V and 0 bases at J, leaving 7 bases unmatched. The germline CDR1 and CDR2 sequences are MNHNS and SASEGT. The CDR3 DNA follows: TGTGCCAGCAGTCCCTCGGGACAGCTCTCCTACGAGCAGTACTTC. As protein: CASSPSGQLSYEQYF.

The V gene is TRBV28, the J gene TRBJ2-1; TRBD2 agrees at 14 bases. Per the germline V gene, CDR1 is MDHEN and CDR2 is SYDVKM. This CDR3 spans 16 amino acids. V was pared by 5 bases and J by 4 bases, with 4 bases of the junction left unmatched. Here the CDR3 DNA reads TGTGCCAGCAGTGGGGGACTAGCGGGAGTTTACAATGAGCAGTTCTTC. Its translation is CASSGGLAGVYNEQFF.

CDR3 DNA: TGTGCCAGCAGTCCAGCGGGAGGGTTGATTCTAGAGTCGTTCTTC. The encoded protein is CASSPAGGLILESFF. The chain uses TRBV27 and TRBJ2-1; 10 nucleotides align to TRBD2. V dropped 5 bases and J dropped 15; count of bases not matched to a gene: 16. Germline CDR1 is MNHEY and CDR2 is SMNVEV (reference sequence). CDR3 length: 15 residues.

The chain joins TRBV13 to TRBJ2-3; 8 bases agree with TRBD1. The CDR3 is 16 amino acids. Germline V CDR1 and CDR2: PRHDT, FYEKMQ (reference sequence). V shed 4 bases, J shed 2 bases, and the junction held 8 bases outside the gene matches. The CDR3 DNA follows: TGTGCCAGCAGCTCGACAGGGGAACGGGTCACAGATACGCAGTATTTT. Residues: CASSSTGERVTDTQYF.

The chain employs TRBV29-1 and TRBJ2-1; 11 bases map to TRBD2. Looked up from germline, CDR1 is SQVTM and CDR2 is ANQGSEA. The CDR3 runs 16 residues. V lost 3 bases and J lost 1; bases outside the gene matches: 5. The CDR3 loop reads CSVDISGRASYNEQFF. The CDR3 region has the DNA TGCAGCGTTGATATTAGCGGGAGGGCATCCTACAATGAGCAGTTCTTC.

The genes are TRBV10-3 and TRBJ2-3; D is perhaps TRBD2 (5 bases). The CDR3 runs 14 residues. Germline CDR1 is ENHRY and CDR2 is SYGVKD. The V end lost 5 bases, the J end lost 0 bases, and 9 bases lay between the germline ends. CDR3 sequence (DNA): TGTGCCATCAGTAGCGGTTCTAGCACAGATACGCAGTATTTT. It translates to CAISSGSSTDTQYF.